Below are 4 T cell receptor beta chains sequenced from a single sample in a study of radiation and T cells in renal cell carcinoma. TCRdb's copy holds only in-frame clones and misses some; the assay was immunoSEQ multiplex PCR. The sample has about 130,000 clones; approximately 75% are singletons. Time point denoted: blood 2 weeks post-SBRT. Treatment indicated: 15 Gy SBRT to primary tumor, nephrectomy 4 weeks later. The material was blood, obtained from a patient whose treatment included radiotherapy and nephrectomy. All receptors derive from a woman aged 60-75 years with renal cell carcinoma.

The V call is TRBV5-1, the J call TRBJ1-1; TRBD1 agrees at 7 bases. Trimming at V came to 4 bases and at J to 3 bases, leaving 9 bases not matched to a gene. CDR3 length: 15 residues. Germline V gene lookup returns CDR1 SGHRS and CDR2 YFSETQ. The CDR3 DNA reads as TGCGCCAGCAGCAAACGACAGGGTTTAGACACTGAAGCTTTCTTT. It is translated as CASSKRQGLDTEAFF.

The CDR3 nucleotides are TGTGCCAGCAGCCCTAAGGGCCTTCGGGACGAGCAGTACTTC. As protein: CASSPKGLRDEQYF. The chain links TRBV6-1 to TRBJ2-7; D is ambiguous. The CDR3 spans 14 residues. The germline V gene has CDR1 MNHNS and CDR2 SASEGT. The V gene lost 6 bases and the J gene lost 5 bases, with 17 bases spanning the gap.

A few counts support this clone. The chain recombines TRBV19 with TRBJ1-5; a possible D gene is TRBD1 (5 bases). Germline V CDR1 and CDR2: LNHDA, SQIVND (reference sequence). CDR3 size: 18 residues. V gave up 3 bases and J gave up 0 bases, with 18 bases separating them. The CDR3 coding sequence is TGTGCCAGTAGTATGGAGACAGCGGCCCGATATAGCAATCAGCCCCAGCATTTT. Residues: CASSMETAARYSNQPQHF.

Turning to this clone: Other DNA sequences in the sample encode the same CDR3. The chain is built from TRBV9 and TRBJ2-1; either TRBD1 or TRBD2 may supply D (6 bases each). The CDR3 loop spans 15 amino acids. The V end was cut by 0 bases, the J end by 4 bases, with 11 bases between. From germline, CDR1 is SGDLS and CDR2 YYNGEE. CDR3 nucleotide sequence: TGTGCCAGCAGCGTAGAGGGGGGAAGTTACAATGAGCAGTTCTTC. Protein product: CASSVEGGSYNEQFF. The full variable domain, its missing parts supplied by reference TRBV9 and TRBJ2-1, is DSGVTQTPKHLITATGQRVTLRCSPRSGDLSVYWYQQSLDQGLQFLIQYYNGEERAKGNILERFSAQQFPDLHSELNLSSLELGDSALYFCASSVEGGSYNEQFFGPGTRLTVL.